Listed here are 25 T cell receptor beta chains from one sample, sequenced in a study of blood T cell repertoires in COVID-19. Method: immunoSEQ multiplex PCR; TCRdb's copy keeps in-frame clones and lacks some. The sample contains a few hundred thousand clones, more than 80% of which appear only once. The specimen sequenced was PBMCs or T cells enriched from blood (not recorded which). These receptor sequences come from a young man who had recovered from COVID-19.

This clone appeared once. This chain links TRBV4-1 with TRBJ1-2, with D perhaps matching TRBD1 (6 bases). V gave up 2 bases and J gave up 7 bases, with 17 bases separating them. CDR1 and CDR2 (germline): MGHRA, YSYEKL. The CDR3 spans 15 residues. CDR3: CASSQFFDRTSGYTF. The CDR3 DNA is TGCGCCAGCAGCCAATTTTTCGACAGGACTTCTGGCTACACCTTC.

The chain is built from TRBV19 and TRBJ1-2; 8 bases fit TRBD1. The CDR3 sequence is 13 residues long. The germline V gene encodes CDR1 LNHDA and CDR2 SQIVND (reference sequence). With 7 bases clipped from V and 8 bases from J, the junction kept 9 bases outside the gene matches. As DNA, the CDR3 is TGTGCCAGTACGGGACAGGTTGCACGGGGCTACACCTTC. The encoded protein is CASTGQVARGYTF.

J is TRBJ2-3 and V is TRBV7-2, with 11 bases lining up with TRBD2. Trimming at V came to 2 bases and at J to 9 bases, leaving 7 bases not matched to a gene. The CDR3 consists of 15 residues. Germline assignment: CDR1 SGHTA and CDR2 FQGNSA. DNA of the CDR3: TGTGCCAGCAGCTTACAACTAGCGGGAGAAAGGACGCAGTATTTT. Its translation is CASSLQLAGERTQYF. Full variable domain (outside the CDR3, taken from reference TRBV7-2 and TRBJ2-3): GAGVSQSPSNKVTEKGKDVELRCDPISGHTALYWYRQSLGQGLEFLIYFQGNSAPDKSGLPSDRFSAERTGGSVSTLTIQRTQQEDSAVYLCASSLQLAGERTQYFGPGTRLTVL.

This clone occurred once. V and J are TRBV28 and TRBJ1-2; D is perhaps TRBD1 (6 bases). The CDR3 totals 14 residues. Germline lookup yields CDR1 MDHEN and CDR2 SYDVKM. V was pared by 5 bases and J by 6 bases, with 16 bases between. Written as DNA, the CDR3 is TGTGCCAGCAGTAGCGTGGACAGCCGGGATGGCTACACCTTC. It codes for CASSSVDSRDGYTF.

The chain employs TRBV29-1 and TRBJ2-4; 9 positions match TRBD2. Per the germline V gene, CDR1 is SQVTM and CDR2 is ANQGSEA. The CDR3 sequence is 16 residues long. With V trimmed by 4 bases and J by 0 bases, 7 bases remained unmatched. CDR3 bases: TGCAGCGTTGTGGTGATAGCGGGAGTAGCCAAAAACATTCAGTACTTC. Encoded protein: CSVVVIAGVAKNIQYF.

The chain recombines TRBV3-1 (or the pseudogene TRBV3-2) with TRBJ2-7, with 8 nucleotides matching TRBD2. Unmatched junction bases numbered 13, after V lost 3 bases and J lost 6 bases. The CDR3 extends over 16 amino acids. Germline assignment: CDR1 LGHDT and CDR2 YNNKEL (reference sequence). The CDR3 nucleotides read TGTGCCAGCAGCCAGCAACCGGGACTAGAAACGGGCGAGCAGTACTTC. The encoded protein is CASSQQPGLETGEQYF.

This clone was observed once. The J gene is TRBJ2-7, the V gene TRBV5-1; 12 bases map to TRBD1. The J segment lost 0 bases and the V segment lost 4 bases, leaving 11 bases of the junction unmatched. The CDR3 has 18 residues. CDR1 is SGHRS and CDR2 is YFSETQ in the germline V gene. CDR3: CASSPGTGGLTTSYEQYF. The DNA for the CDR3 is TGCGCCAGCAGCCCCGGGACAGGGGGCCTCACTACCTCCTACGAGCAGTACTTC.

The chain links TRBV27 to TRBJ2-1, with a tentative D call TRBD2 (5 bases). Trimming took 1 base from V and 6 from J, leaving 19 bases between them. The CDR3 has 17 amino acids. Germline assignment: CDR1 MNHEY and CDR2 SMNVEV (reference sequence). CDR3 residues: CASSLYSYYRGINEQFF. CDR3 coding DNA: TGTGCCAGCAGTTTATATTCCTACTACCGGGGAATCAATGAGCAGTTCTTC.

J is TRBJ2-5 and V is TRBV30, with D possibly matching TRBD1 (6 bases). Germline V gene data show CDR1 as GTSNPN and CDR2 as SVGIG (reference sequence). CDR3 length equals 16 residues. V was shortened by 2 bases and J by 5 bases, with 21 bases between the two germline ends. The CDR3 reads CAWSTGRGPKGETQYF. In DNA, the CDR3 is TGTGCCTGGAGTACAGGGAGAGGGCCCAAGGGCGAGACCCAGTACTTC.

J is TRBJ1-6 and V is TRBV7-2; 7 bases match TRBD1. V lost 4 bases, J lost 0 bases, and 3 bases stayed unmatched. This CDR3 comprises 16 residues. CDR1 and CDR2 (germline): SGHTA, FQGNSA. CDR3 sequence (DNA): TGTGCCAGCAGCTACCGACAGGGCTCCTATAATTCACCCCTCCACTTT. Amino acids: CASSYRQGSYNSPLHF.

V and J are TRBV10-3 and TRBJ1-2; D gene unclear. V was trimmed by 3 bases and J by 4 bases, leaving 9 bases between them. The CDR3 has 13 residues. Germline-derived CDR1 and CDR2 are ENHRY and SYGVKD. CDR3 in amino acids: CAISDAKTYGYTF. CDR3 DNA: TGTGCCATCAGTGACGCGAAAACCTATGGCTACACCTTC.

This sequence joins TRBV24-1 and TRBJ2-2; TRBD1 matches at 11 bases. Germline CDR1 reads KGHDR; CDR2 reads SFDVKD. The J segment lost 4 bases and the V segment lost 5 bases, leaving 2 bases of the junction unmatched. The length of the CDR3 is 15 residues. The CDR3 sequence is CATSVGTGGTGELFF. The CDR3, as DNA: TGTGCCACCAGTGTAGGGACAGGGGGCACCGGGGAGCTGTTTTTT.

V and J are TRBV5-1 and TRBJ2-7, with a weak D call TRBD2 (6 bases). This CDR3 comprises 18 residues. Trimming pared 0 bases from V and 8 bases from J, leaving 27 bases between. Germline-derived CDR1 and CDR2 are SGHRS and YFSETQ. CDR3 sequence (DNA): TGCGCCAGCAGCTTGGCGGTAAGCCCCGGGACTCCCCCTACGAAGCAGTACTTC. Translating gives CASSLAVSPGTPPTKQYF.

The genes are TRBV6-5 and TRBJ2-2; 7 bases align to TRBD2. The CDR3 runs 14 residues. Germline lookup yields CDR1 MNHEY and CDR2 SVGAGI. V trimming: 4 bases; J trimming: 3 bases; junction bases outside the gene matches: 2. CDR3: CASSWGRDTGELFF. As DNA, the CDR3 is TGTGCCAGCAGTTGGGGGAGGGACACCGGGGAGCTGTTTTTT.

The chain uses TRBV29-1 and TRBJ1-1; a possible D gene is TRBD1 (5 bases). V lost 4 bases, J lost 3 bases, and 18 bases lay in between. The germline V gene encodes CDR1 SQVTM and CDR2 ANQGSEA. The CDR3 is made up of 15 amino acids. Written as DNA, the CDR3 is TGCAGCGTTGTTTCGGGGGGTAAACGGGACACTGAAGCTTTCTTT. The encoded protein is CSVVSGGKRDTEAFF.

J is TRBJ2-1 and V is TRBV5-1; TRBD1 matches at 9 bases. CDR3 length: 16 residues. The germline gives CDR1 SGHRS, CDR2 YFSETQ. After removal of 3 bases from V and 0 bases from J, the junction contained 4 bases not matched to a gene. CDR3 amino acids: CASSWTGAFSYNEQFF. DNA of the CDR3: TGCGCCAGCAGCTGGACAGGGGCCTTCTCCTACAATGAGCAGTTCTTC.

The CDR3 loop is CASTIAGHILGGYTF. CDR3 sequence (DNA): TGTGCCAGCACCATAGCGGGACACATCTTGGGTGGCTACACCTTC. This rearrangement joins TRBV2 to TRBJ1-2; a weak D match, TRBD1 (6 bases). From germline, CDR1 is SNHLY and CDR2 FYNNEI. V lost 7 bases and J 7 bases, leaving 22 bases between the germline ends. The CDR3 consists of 15 residues.

The rearrangement joins TRBV29-1 to TRBJ1-2; D call uncertain. Germline CDR1 reads SQVTM; CDR2 reads ANQGSEA. CDR3 size: 12 residues. V lost 4 bases, J lost 1 base, and 7 bases lay in between. As DNA, the CDR3 is TGCAGCGTTGCACAAAGTAACTATGGCTACACCTTC. It specifies CSVAQSNYGYTF.

The rearrangement uses TRBV11-2 and TRBJ2-3, with D perhaps matching TRBD1 (5 bases). Trimming left V 1 base short and J 3 bases short, with 11 bases between. This CDR3 has 15 residues. CDR1 is SGHAT, CDR2 FQNNGV, per germline. The CDR3 is CASSLVGGATDTQYF. The CDR3 bases are TGTGCCAGCAGCTTAGTCGGTGGGGCGACAGATACGCAGTATTTT.

CDR3 DNA sequence: TGTGCCAGCAGCTTGCGACAGGGGATCGACGAGCAGTACTTC. It translates to CASSLRQGIDEQYF. The chain employs TRBV5-4 and TRBJ2-7; 8 bases map to TRBD1. The CDR3 is made up of 14 amino acids. Trimming cost V 1 base and J 5 bases; bases outside gene matches: 5. From germline, CDR1 is SGHNT and CDR2 YYREEE (reference sequence).

This chain uses TRBV7-9 with TRBJ2-1, with 7 bases matching TRBD1. V shed 5 bases, J shed 7 bases, and the junction held 5 bases outside the gene matches. Germline V gene lookup returns CDR1 SEHNR and CDR2 FQNEAQ (reference sequence). This CDR3 is built from 13 residues. CDR3 amino acids: CASSVQGPNEQFF. CDR3 nucleotides: TGTGCCAGCAGCGTACAGGGGCCAAATGAGCAGTTCTTC.

The chain has TRBV6-5 and TRBJ2-7; 11 bases fit TRBD2. The CDR3 runs to 14 residues. V was pared by 6 bases and J by 2 bases, with 3 bases of the junction left unmatched. Germline V lookup: CDR1 MNHEY, CDR2 SVGAGI. This CDR3 reads CASRGLAETYEQYF. The CDR3 nucleotides are TGTGCCAGCAGGGGACTAGCGGAAACCTACGAGCAGTACTTC.

V is TRBV7-9 and J is TRBJ2-1, with 8 bases aligning to TRBD2. Germline CDR1 reads SEHNR; CDR2 reads FQNEAQ (reference sequence). The CDR3 runs to 19 residues. V lost 3 bases and J lost 4; bases outside the gene matches: 17. In nucleotides, the CDR3 is TGTGCCAGCAGCTTCCCCAAATTGATAGCGGGGTTTTTTTACAATGAGCAGTTCTTC. This translates into CASSFPKLIAGFFYNEQFF.

The rearrangement joins TRBV28 to TRBJ2-2, with 12 bases that match TRBD2. With 8 bases clipped from V and 5 bases from J, the junction kept 3 bases outside the gene matches. The CDR3 is made up of 14 amino acids. The V gene's germline CDR1 is MDHEN and CDR2 SYDVKM. The CDR3 DNA reads as TGTGCCAGCCAACTAGCGGGAGGAACCGGGGAGCTGTTTTTT. Its translation is CASQLAGGTGELFF.

CDR3 protein: CASSLGTGGSRAEAFF. CDR3 coding DNA: TGTGCCAGCAGCTTGGGGACAGGGGGAAGTCGCGCTGAAGCTTTCTTT. This chain uses TRBV5-4 with TRBJ1-1, with 10 bases identical to TRBD1. This CDR3 spans 16 amino acids. The V segment lost 0 bases and the J segment 6 bases; nucleotides outside the gene matches: 8. Germline CDR1 is SGHNT and CDR2 is YYREEE (reference sequence).